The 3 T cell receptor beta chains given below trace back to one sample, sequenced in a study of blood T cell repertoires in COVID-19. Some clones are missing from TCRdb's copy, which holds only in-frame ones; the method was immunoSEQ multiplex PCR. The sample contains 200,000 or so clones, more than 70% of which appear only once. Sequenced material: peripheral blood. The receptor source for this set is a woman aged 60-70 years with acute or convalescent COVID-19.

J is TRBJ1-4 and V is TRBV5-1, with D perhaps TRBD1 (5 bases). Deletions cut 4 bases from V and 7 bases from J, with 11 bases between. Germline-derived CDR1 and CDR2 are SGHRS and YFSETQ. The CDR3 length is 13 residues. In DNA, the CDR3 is TGCGCCAGCAGCAGGGCGGGGGGTGAAAAACTGTTTTTT. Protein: CASSRAGGEKLFF. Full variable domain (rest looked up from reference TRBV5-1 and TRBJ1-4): KAGVTQTPRYLIKTRGQQVTLSCSPISGHRSVSWYQQTPGQGLQFLFEYFSETQRNKGNFPGRFSGRQFSNSRSEMNVSTLELGDSALYLCASSRAGGEKLFFGSGTQLSVL.

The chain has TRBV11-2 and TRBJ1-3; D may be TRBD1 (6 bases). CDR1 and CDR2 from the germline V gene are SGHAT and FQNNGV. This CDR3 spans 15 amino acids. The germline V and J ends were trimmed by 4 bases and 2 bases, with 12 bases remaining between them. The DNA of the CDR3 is TGTGCCAGCAGCTCCTCGGGGGGCCCTGGAAACACCATATATTTT. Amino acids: CASSSSGGPGNTIYF. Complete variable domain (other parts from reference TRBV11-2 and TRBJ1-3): EAGVAQSPRYKIIEKRQSVAFWCNPISGHATLYWYQQILGQGPKLLIQFQNNGVVDDSQLPKDRFSAERLKGVDSTLKIQPAKLEDSAVYLCASSSSGGPGNTIYFGEGSWLTVV.

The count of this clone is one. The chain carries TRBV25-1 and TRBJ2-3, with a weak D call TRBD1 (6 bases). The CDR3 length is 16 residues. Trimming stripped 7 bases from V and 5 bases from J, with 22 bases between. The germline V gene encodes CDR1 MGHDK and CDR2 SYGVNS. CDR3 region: CASTDRGTGSGDTQYF. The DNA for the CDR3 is TGTGCCAGCACCGACCGGGGCACAGGGTCGGGAGATACGCAGTATTTT.